These 23 T cell receptor beta chains originate from one sample sequenced in a study of beta chain features in type 1 diabetes listed by TCRdb under 2018. Library construction relied on the immunoSEQ multiplex PCR assay. The High Capacity cDNA Reverse Transcription Kit was used to reverse transcribe all of the isolated RNA, meaning that expressed TCRB transcripts were what got sequenced. TCRdb retrieved this table from immuneACCESS and kept in-frame rearrangements only. Not all clones are present; in checked studies, unresolved V genes account for under half, and no reason is known for the remainder. This sample comprises 120,000 to 150,000 clones, around 9.3% of them detected only once. Clones ranked in the top ten supply roughly 1.3% of the sample. Sequenced: naive CD4+ T cells from blood. Explained via the paper, the cell subset or site label denotes: true naive CD4+ T cells. The receptors were sampled from a young man in good health.

This clone was counted between two and nine times. This rearrangement joins TRBV6-5 to TRBJ2-3; 8 bases fit TRBD2. Germline V lookup: CDR1 MNHEY, CDR2 SVGAGI. The CDR3 has 13 residues. Losses at the gene ends were 10 bases for V and 1 base for J; bases not matched to a gene: 4. This chain's CDR3 is CATGLAGTDTQYF. CDR3 DNA: TGTGCCACCGGACTAGCAGGCACAGATACGCAGTATTTT.

This clone was counted many times. This sequence joins TRBV9 and TRBJ1-2, with 8 bases lining up with TRBD1. The V and J ends lost 3 bases and 6 bases, in that order; junction bases with no gene match: 4. The CDR3 is 13 residues long. Germline values: CDR1 SGDLS, CDR2 YYNGEE. CDR3 residues: CASSGTGIHGYTF. CDR3 nucleotide sequence: TGTGCCAGCAGCGGGACAGGGATCCATGGCTACACCTTC.

This CDR3 reads CATSRDPSGAGNTIYF. DNA of the CDR3: TGTGCCACCAGCAGAGACCCTTCAGGCGCTGGAAACACCATATATTTT. V is TRBV15 and J is TRBJ1-3, with D unclear. The CDR3 is made up of 16 amino acids. V was pared by 0 bases and J by 2 bases, with 11 bases between. Germline V lookup: CDR1 LNHNV, CDR2 YYDKDF (reference sequence).

This clone came up a few times. V is TRBV6-5 and J is TRBJ2-1; unclear D gene. Germline V lookup: CDR1 MNHEY, CDR2 SVGAGI. The CDR3 totals 13 residues. V was shortened by 2 bases and J by 9 bases, with 11 bases between the two germline ends. The CDR3 sequence: CASSYRRPGEQFF. CDR3 in DNA: TGTGCCAGCAGTTACCGCAGACCGGGTGAGCAGTTCTTC.

This clone was counted at least ten times. The CDR3: CASSFSGPNQPQHF. The CDR3 DNA reads as TGTGCCAGCAGCTTCTCAGGCCCCAATCAGCCCCAGCATTTT. The J gene is TRBJ1-5, the V gene TRBV11-2; D gene ambiguous. V was trimmed by 3 bases and J by 3 bases, leaving 9 bases between them. CDR3 length: 14 residues. Per the germline V gene, CDR1 is SGHAT and CDR2 is FQNNGV.

This chain joins TRBV28 and TRBJ2-7; possibly TRBD2 for D (6 bases). Trimming pared 7 bases from V and 6 bases from J, leaving 10 bases between. Germline CDR1 and CDR2: MDHEN and SYDVKM. There are 11 residues in the CDR3. CDR3: CASISGGEQYF. As DNA, the CDR3 is TGTGCCAGCATCTCCGGGGGCGAGCAGTACTTC. Full variable domain (rest looked up from reference TRBV28 and TRBJ2-7): DVKVTQSSRYLVKRTGEKVFLECVQDMDHENMFWYRQDPGLGLRLIYFSYDVKMKEKGDIPEGYSVSREKKERFSLILESASTNQTSMYLCASISGGEQYFGPGTRLTVT.

This clone was seen a few times. The V gene is TRBV5-5, the J gene TRBJ2-3; 8 bases are a match to TRBD1. V lost 3 bases to trimming and J lost 5 bases; unmatched junction nucleotides: 8. The CDR3 length is 15 residues. Germline V gene lookup returns CDR1 SGHKS and CDR2 YYEKEE (reference sequence). This CDR3 is CASSSMVTGGDTQYF. For the CDR3, the DNA is TGTGCCAGCAGCTCGATGGTAACAGGGGGAGATACGCAGTATTTT.

This sequence joins TRBV20-1 and TRBJ2-7; tentatively, D is TRBD1 (5 bases). The CDR3 spans 11 residues. In germline, CDR1 is DFQATT, CDR2 SNEGSKA (reference sequence). The CDR3 sequence: CRISRAYEQYF. The CDR3 DNA follows: TGCAGGATCTCCAGGGCGTACGAGCAGTACTTC.

This clone was counted a few times. In DNA form, the CDR3 reads TGTGCCAGCAAGGCAGGGGATCTTGAGACCCAGTACTTC. Translation: CASKAGDLETQYF. The chain recombines TRBV2 with TRBJ2-5, with TRBD1 as a possible D gene (6 bases). Trimming took 7 bases from V and 5 from J, leaving 14 bases between them. The CDR3 has 13 amino acids. Germline loops: CDR1 SNHLY, CDR2 FYNNEI.

The rearrangement joins TRBV11-2 to TRBJ1-1; TRBD1 is a possible D gene (5 bases). The CDR3 has 12 residues. V gave up 6 bases and J gave up 5 bases, with 10 bases separating them. Germline loops: CDR1 SGHAT, CDR2 FQNNGV. Written as DNA, the CDR3 is TGTGCCAGCAGACCAGGGATTACTGAAGCTTTCTTT. This gives the protein CASRPGITEAFF. Looking up the rest from reference TRBV11-2 and TRBJ1-1 gives the full variable domain: EAGVAQSPRYKIIEKRQSVAFWCNPISGHATLYWYQQILGQGPKLLIQFQNNGVVDDSQLPKDRFSAERLKGVDSTLKIQPAKLEDSAVYLCASRPGITEAFFGQGTRLTVV.

On this clone itself: A much larger clone is a single base away; this may be a read error. The chain joins TRBV7-6 to TRBJ2-7; D gene uncertain. Germline V CDR1 and CDR2: SGHVS, FNYEAQ. The CDR3 length is 11 residues. Trimming removed 5 bases at V and 1 base at J, with 3 bases between. CDR3: CASSPSYEQYF. Here the CDR3 DNA reads TGTGCCAGCAGCCCGTCCTACGAGCAGTACTTC.

This clone was detected only a few times. The chain links TRBV7-6 to TRBJ1-4; the D gene is possibly TRBD1 (6 bases). V dropped 0 bases and J dropped 3 bases, with 8 bases sitting between them. The CDR3 contains 15 residues. Germline CDR1 SGHVS, CDR2 FNYEAQ. This chain's CDR3 is CASSLAQGSNEKLFF. The CDR3, as DNA: TGTGCCAGCAGCTTAGCCCAGGGGTCTAATGAAAAACTGTTTTTT.

The V call is TRBV6-6, the J call TRBJ2-2, with D possibly being TRBD2 (6 bases). The CDR3 has 16 amino acids. The ends were cut back, 2 bases at V and 0 bases at J, with 10 bases in the middle. CDR1 is MNHNY, CDR2 SVGAGI, per germline (reference sequence). The CDR3 reads CASSYGGSANTGELFF. The CDR3, as DNA: TGTGCCAGCAGTTACGGGGGGTCCGCGAACACCGGGGAGCTGTTTTTT.

The J gene is TRBJ2-2, the V gene TRBV11-2; D perhaps matches TRBD1 (6 bases). CDR3 length: 13 residues. Trimming pared 7 bases from V and 3 bases from J, leaving 9 bases between. Looked up from germline, CDR1 is SGHAT and CDR2 is FQNNGV. CDR3 DNA sequence: TGTGCCAGCATGACAGGAGACACCGGGGAGCTGTTTTTT. Encoded protein: CASMTGDTGELFF.

This clone was seen more than once but under ten times. The chain has TRBV5-6 and TRBJ2-1; the D is unclear. In germline, CDR1 is SGHDT, CDR2 YYEEEE. CDR3 size: 12 residues. The V end was cut by 0 bases, the J end by 7 bases, with 5 bases between. The CDR3 coding sequence is TGTGCCAGCAGCTTGGTTCAGAATGAGCAGTTCTTC. Amino acids: CASSLVQNEQFF.

This clone was seen more than once but under ten times. The chain links TRBV9 to TRBJ2-5; TRBD2 matches 15 bases. From germline, CDR1 is SGDLS and CDR2 YYNGEE. Losses at the gene ends were 3 bases for V and 1 base for J; bases not matched to a gene: 1. This CDR3 region has 16 residues. CDR3 nucleotide sequence: TGTGCCAGCAGCGCGGGACTAGCGGGGGGCCAAGAGACCCAGTACTTC. Residues: CASSAGLAGGQETQYF. The entire variable domain, with the rest obtained from reference TRBV9 and TRBJ2-5, is as follows: DSGVTQTPKHLITATGQRVTLRCSPRSGDLSVYWYQQSLDQGLQFLIQYYNGEERAKGNILERFSAQQFPDLHSELNLSSLELGDSALYFCASSAGLAGGQETQYFGPGTRLLVL.

The chain carries TRBV28 and TRBJ2-1; tentatively, D is TRBD1 (5 bases). The CDR3 contains 15 residues. Trimming shortened V by 7 bases and J by 3 bases, and 16 bases separated the two germline ends. The V gene's germline CDR1 is MDHEN and CDR2 SYDVKM. The CDR3 coding sequence is TGTGCCAGCACCGCAGCACCAGGGTTCTACAATGAGCAGTTCTTC. This encodes CASTAAPGFYNEQFF. The complete variable domain, with remaining parts taken from reference TRBV28 and TRBJ2-1, reads DVKVTQSSRYLVKRTGEKVFLECVQDMDHENMFWYRQDPGLGLRLIYFSYDVKMKEKGDIPEGYSVSREKKERFSLILESASTNQTSMYLCASTAAPGFYNEQFFGPGTRLTVL.

J is TRBJ1-1 and V is TRBV11-2; D perhaps matches TRBD1 (6 bases). CDR1 and CDR2 (germline): SGHAT, FQNNGV. Trimming cost V 5 bases and J 0 bases, with 16 bases left between them. The CDR3 consists of 16 residues. CDR3 region: CASSLHRDAMNTEAFF. Written as DNA, the CDR3 is TGTGCCAGCAGCCTCCACAGGGACGCCATGAACACTGAAGCTTTCTTT.

This clone was seen many times. The chain links TRBV30 to TRBJ1-2; no firm D call. V lost 4 bases and J 5 bases, leaving 11 bases between the germline ends. CDR1 is GTSNPN and CDR2 is SVGIG in the germline V gene (reference sequence). The CDR3 is made up of 12 amino acids. The DNA of the CDR3 is TGTGCCTGGACCACCCTAGGTTATGGCTACACCTTC. It specifies CAWTTLGYGYTF.

This clone was detected only a few times. This chain joins TRBV14 and TRBJ2-2; 9 bases are shared with TRBD1. This CDR3 contains 18 residues. Germline-derived CDR1 and CDR2 are SGHDN and FVKESK. The J segment lost 4 bases and the V segment lost 0 bases, leaving 9 bases of the junction unmatched. The CDR3 sequence: CASSQDYGQGIFTGELFF. In nucleotides, the CDR3 is TGTGCCAGCAGCCAAGATTATGGACAGGGGATTTTCACCGGGGAGCTGTTTTTT. The variable domain in full, with the rest retrieved from reference TRBV14 and TRBJ2-2, is EAGVTQFPSHSVIEKGQTVTLRCDPISGHDNLYWYRRVMGKEIKFLLHFVKESKQDESGMPNNRFLAERTGGTYSTLKVQPAELEDSGVYFCASSQDYGQGIFTGELFFGEGSRLTVL.

The DNA for the CDR3 is TGCGCCAGCAGCCCCGGGACAGGGCTCCAAGAGACCCAGTACTTC. Translation gives CASSPGTGLQETQYF. The rearrangement links TRBV5-1 to TRBJ2-5; 9 bases align to TRBD1. The germline V gene has CDR1 SGHRS and CDR2 YFSETQ. This CDR3 has 15 residues. V dropped 4 bases and J dropped 1; count of bases not matched to a gene: 5.

V and J are TRBV6-1 and TRBJ2-7; 7 bases are a match to TRBD2. Germline CDR1 reads MNHNS; CDR2 reads SASEGT. V lost 2 bases to trimming and J lost 4 bases; unmatched junction nucleotides: 5. The CDR3 is 14 residues long. DNA of the CDR3: TGTGCCAGCAGTGAACCCGGGGGGAAGTACGAGCAGTACTTC. Translated: CASSEPGGKYEQYF.

In this sample, this clone turned up a few times. The chain uses TRBV6-6 and TRBJ2-7; TRBD1 agrees at 7 bases. V shed 6 bases and J 0 bases; nucleotides not matched to a gene: 5. The CDR3 is 14 residues long. Germline V gives CDR1 MNHNY, CDR2 SVGAGI (reference sequence). In DNA, the CDR3 is TGTGCCAGCAGGGCCGGGACAGTCTCCTACGAGCAGTACTTC. Amino acids: CASRAGTVSYEQYF.